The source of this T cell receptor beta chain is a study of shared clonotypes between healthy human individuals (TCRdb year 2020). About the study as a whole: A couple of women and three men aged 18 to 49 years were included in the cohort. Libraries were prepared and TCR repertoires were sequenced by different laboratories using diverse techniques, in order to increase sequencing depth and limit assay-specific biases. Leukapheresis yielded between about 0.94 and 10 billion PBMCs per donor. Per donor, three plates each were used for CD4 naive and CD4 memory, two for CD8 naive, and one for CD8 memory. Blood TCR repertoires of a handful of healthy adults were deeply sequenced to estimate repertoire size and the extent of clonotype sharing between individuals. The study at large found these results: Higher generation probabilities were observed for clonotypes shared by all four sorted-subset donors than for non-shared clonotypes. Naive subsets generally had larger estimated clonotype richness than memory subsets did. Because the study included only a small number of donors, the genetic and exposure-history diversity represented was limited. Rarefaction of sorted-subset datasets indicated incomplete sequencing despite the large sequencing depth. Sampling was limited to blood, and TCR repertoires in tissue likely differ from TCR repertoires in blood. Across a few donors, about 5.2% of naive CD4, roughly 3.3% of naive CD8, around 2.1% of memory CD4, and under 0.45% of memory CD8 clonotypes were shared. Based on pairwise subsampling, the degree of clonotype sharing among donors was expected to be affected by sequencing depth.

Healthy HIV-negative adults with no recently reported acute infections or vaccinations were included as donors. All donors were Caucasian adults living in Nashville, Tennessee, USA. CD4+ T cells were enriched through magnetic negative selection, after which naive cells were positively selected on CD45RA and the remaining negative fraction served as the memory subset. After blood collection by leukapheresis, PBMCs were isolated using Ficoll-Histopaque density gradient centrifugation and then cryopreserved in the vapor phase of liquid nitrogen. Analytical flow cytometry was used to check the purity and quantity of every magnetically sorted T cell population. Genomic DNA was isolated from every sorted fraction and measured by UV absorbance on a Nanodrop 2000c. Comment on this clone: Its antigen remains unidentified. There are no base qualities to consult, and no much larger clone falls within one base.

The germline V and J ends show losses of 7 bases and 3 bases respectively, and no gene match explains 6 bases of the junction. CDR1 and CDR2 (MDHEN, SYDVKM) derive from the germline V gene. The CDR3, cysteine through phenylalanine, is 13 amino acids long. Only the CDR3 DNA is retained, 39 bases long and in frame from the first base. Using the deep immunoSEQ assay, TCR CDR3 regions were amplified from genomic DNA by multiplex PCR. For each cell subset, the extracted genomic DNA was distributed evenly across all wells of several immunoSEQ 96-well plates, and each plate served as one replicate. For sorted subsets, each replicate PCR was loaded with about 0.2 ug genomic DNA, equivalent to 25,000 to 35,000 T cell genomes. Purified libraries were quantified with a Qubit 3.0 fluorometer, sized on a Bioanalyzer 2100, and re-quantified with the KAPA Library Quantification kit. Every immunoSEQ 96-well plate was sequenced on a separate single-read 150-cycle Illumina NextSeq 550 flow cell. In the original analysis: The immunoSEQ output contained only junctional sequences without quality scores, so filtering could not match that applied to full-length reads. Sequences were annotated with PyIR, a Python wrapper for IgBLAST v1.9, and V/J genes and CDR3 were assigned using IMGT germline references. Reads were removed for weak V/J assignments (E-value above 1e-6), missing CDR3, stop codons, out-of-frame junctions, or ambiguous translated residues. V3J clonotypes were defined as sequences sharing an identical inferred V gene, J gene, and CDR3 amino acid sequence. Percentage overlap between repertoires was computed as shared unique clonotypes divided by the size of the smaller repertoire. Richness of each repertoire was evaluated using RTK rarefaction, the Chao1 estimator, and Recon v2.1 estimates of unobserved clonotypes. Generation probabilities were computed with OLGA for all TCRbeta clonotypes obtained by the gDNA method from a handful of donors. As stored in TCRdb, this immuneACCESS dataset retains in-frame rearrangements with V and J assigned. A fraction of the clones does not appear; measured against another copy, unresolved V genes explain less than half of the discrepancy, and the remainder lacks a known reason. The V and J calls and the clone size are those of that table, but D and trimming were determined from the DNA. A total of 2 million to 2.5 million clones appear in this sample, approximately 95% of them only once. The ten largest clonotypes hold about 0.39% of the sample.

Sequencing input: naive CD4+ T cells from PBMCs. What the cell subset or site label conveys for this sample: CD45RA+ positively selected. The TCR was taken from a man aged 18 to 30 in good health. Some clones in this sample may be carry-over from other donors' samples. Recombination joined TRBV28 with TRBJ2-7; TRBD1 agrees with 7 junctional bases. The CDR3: CASTPGQIYEQYF. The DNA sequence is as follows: TGTGCCAGCACCCCGGGACAGATCTACGAGCAGTACTTC.